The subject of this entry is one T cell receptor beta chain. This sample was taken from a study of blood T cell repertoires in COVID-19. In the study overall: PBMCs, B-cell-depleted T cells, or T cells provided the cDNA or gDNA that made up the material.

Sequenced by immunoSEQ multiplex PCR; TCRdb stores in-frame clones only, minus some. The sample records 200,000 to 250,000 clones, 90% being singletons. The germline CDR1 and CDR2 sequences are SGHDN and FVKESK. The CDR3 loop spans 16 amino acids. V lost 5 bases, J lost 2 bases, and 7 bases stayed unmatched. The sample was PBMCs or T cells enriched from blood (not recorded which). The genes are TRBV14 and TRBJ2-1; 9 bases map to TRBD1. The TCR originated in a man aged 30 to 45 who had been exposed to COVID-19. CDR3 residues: CASSNPGTGPYNEQFF. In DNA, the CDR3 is TGTGCCAGCAGCAATCCCGGGACAGGGCCCTACAATGAGCAGTTCTTC.